These 20 T cell receptor beta chains were all obtained from the same sample, sequenced in a study of blood T cell repertoires in COVID-19. TCRdb's table, derived via immunoSEQ multiplex PCR, lists solely in-frame clones and lacks some. The sample includes 70,000 to 90,000 clones, approximately 83% of them seen just once. The source material was peripheral blood. Every receptor here comes from a man in his 60s with acute or convalescent COVID-19.

The V gene is TRBV12-5, the J gene TRBJ2-1; 9 nucleotides align to TRBD1. The germline V gene encodes CDR1 LGHNT and CDR2 FRNRAP. The CDR3 covers 14 residues. The V gene end was trimmed by 6 bases and the J gene end by 10 bases; junction bases not matched to a gene: 10. The CDR3 bases are TGTGCTAGTGGACATCAGAGGACAGGGGTCGAGCAGTTCTTC. This gives the protein CASGHQRTGVEQFF.

CDR3: CASSPPWDSLMNTEAFF. The CDR3 bases are TGTGCCAGCAGTCCCCCTTGGGACAGCTTAATGAACACTGAAGCTTTCTTT. J is TRBJ1-1 and V is TRBV6-6; TRBD1 aligns across 7 bases. CDR3 size: 17 residues. V shed 5 bases and J 0 bases; nucleotides not matched to a gene: 12. Germline loops: CDR1 MNHNY, CDR2 SVGAGI (reference sequence).

The rearrangement joins TRBV2 to TRBJ2-7, with 8 bases lining up with TRBD2. CDR3 length: 13 residues. CDR1 is SNHLY and CDR2 is FYNNEI in the germline V gene. The junction had 7 bases not matched to a gene; V was cut back by 7 bases and J by 5 bases. CDR3 sequence: CASTKERENEQYF. DNA of the CDR3: TGTGCCAGCACTAAAGAGCGGGAGAACGAGCAGTACTTC.

The gene calls are TRBV5-8 and TRBJ2-5; D may be TRBD2 (6 bases). The CDR3 extends over 14 amino acids. CDR1 and CDR2 (germline): SGHTS, YDEGEE. Trimming left V 1 base short and J 5 bases short, with 12 bases between. Here the CDR3 DNA reads TGTGCCAGCAGCTTGACTAGCTCAGCGGAGACCCAGTACTTC. It codes for CASSLTSSAETQYF.

This clone has a handful of counts. The CDR3 DNA is TGTGCCAGCAGCTTAGCGGGAGGGGCGGCTCAGCCCCAGCATTTT. Its translation is CASSLAGGAAQPQHF. V and J are TRBV7-2 and TRBJ1-5; TRBD1 might be the D (5 bases). The V gene lost 0 bases and the J gene lost 6 bases, with 12 bases spanning the gap. The CDR3 loop spans 15 amino acids. CDR1 is SGHTA, CDR2 FQGNSA, per germline.

The rearrangement joins TRBV30 to TRBJ1-2, with a tentative D call TRBD1 (6 bases). The germline V and J ends were trimmed by 3 bases and 3 bases, with 11 bases remaining between them. Germline V gives CDR1 GTSNPN, CDR2 SVGIG (reference sequence). The CDR3 is 13 amino acids. CDR3 coding DNA: TGTGCCTGGAGGCCGGGACAAGACTATGGCTACACCTTC. This translates into CAWRPGQDYGYTF.

The V gene is TRBV11-2, the J gene TRBJ2-2; tentative D call: TRBD1 (5 bases). The V gene's germline CDR1 is SGHAT and CDR2 FQNNGV. Trimming stripped 1 base from V and 4 bases from J, with 13 bases between. The CDR3 is made up of 16 amino acids. CDR3 bases: TGTGCCAGCAGCTTAGCGTCGGGCAGGGTCACCGGGGAGCTGTTTTTT. Protein product: CASSLASGRVTGELFF.

The V gene is TRBV5-6, the J gene TRBJ2-1; D possibly corresponds to TRBD2 (6 bases). V was pared by 0 bases and J by 9 bases, with 10 bases between. From germline, CDR1 is SGHDT and CDR2 YYEEEE. CDR3 size: 13 residues. This chain's CDR3 is CASSLGPGGEQFF. The CDR3 coding sequence is TGTGCCAGCAGCTTGGGCCCCGGGGGTGAGCAGTTCTTC.

This clone was recorded a few times. The CDR3 sequence: CASSFSGQGVRSPLHF. Written as DNA, the CDR3 is TGTGCCAGCAGCTTTTCGGGACAGGGGGTTCGTTCACCCCTCCACTTT. The V and J genes are TRBV7-3 and TRBJ1-6; 11 bases are shared with TRBD1. The V gene's germline CDR1 is SGHTA and CDR2 FQGTGA. V was pared by 3 bases and J by 9 bases, with 7 bases of the junction left unmatched. The CDR3 covers 16 residues.

The chain is built from TRBV4-3 and TRBJ1-6, with TRBD1 matching 7 bases. J was trimmed by 5 bases and V by 6 bases; bases with no gene match: 4. Germline loops: CDR1 LGHNA, CDR2 YSLEER. The CDR3 extends over 14 amino acids. The CDR3 DNA is TGCGCCAGCAGGGCGGGACAGAATAATTCACCCCTCCACTTT. Its protein is CASRAGQNNSPLHF.

This sequence joins TRBV18 and TRBJ2-2; D is perhaps TRBD1 (6 bases). The CDR3 has 16 amino acids. The V end was cut by 0 bases, the J end by 2 bases, with 10 bases between. Germline V lookup: CDR1 KGHSH, CDR2 LQKENI. The CDR3 protein is CASSPPGAANTGELFF. In nucleotides, the CDR3 is TGTGCCAGCTCACCACCGGGGGCGGCCAACACCGGGGAGCTGTTTTTT.

The chain employs TRBV30 and TRBJ1-1, with 9 bases matching TRBD1. Unmatched junction bases numbered 8, after V lost 3 bases and J lost 0 bases. The germline V gene has CDR1 GTSNPN and CDR2 SVGIG (reference sequence). The CDR3 has 16 residues. The DNA for the CDR3 is TGTGCCTGGAGGGCCGGGACAGGGTTCATGAACACTGAAGCTTTCTTT. It yields the protein CAWRAGTGFMNTEAFF.

This clone came up a few times. This chain links TRBV7-2 with TRBJ2-5; D remains unclear. V shed 3 bases and J shed 8 bases, with 10 bases lying between them. Per germline, CDR1 SGHTA and CDR2 FQGNSA. The CDR3 totals 12 residues. For the CDR3, the DNA is TGTGCCAGCAGCTTGAGAATGAGTACCCAGTACTTC. Encoded protein: CASSLRMSTQYF. Drawing the rest from reference TRBV7-2 and TRBJ2-5, the complete variable domain is GAGVSQSPSNKVTEKGKDVELRCDPISGHTALYWYRQSLGQGLEFLIYFQGNSAPDKSGLPSDRFSAERTGGSVSTLTIQRTQQEDSAVYLCASSLRMSTQYFGPGTRLLVL.

This clone was recorded once. The rearrangement joins TRBV5-1 to TRBJ2-3; TRBD2 matches 7 bases. Germline V CDR1 and CDR2: SGHRS, YFSETQ. The J segment lost 4 bases and the V segment lost 0 bases, leaving 2 bases of the junction unmatched. The CDR3 loop spans 14 amino acids. CDR3 nucleotides: TGCGCCAGCAGCTTGGGACTAGCTTCAGATACGCAGTATTTT. Translated, it gives CASSLGLASDTQYF. The entire variable domain, with the rest obtained from reference TRBV5-1 and TRBJ2-3, is as follows: KAGVTQTPRYLIKTRGQQVTLSCSPISGHRSVSWYQQTPGQGLQFLFEYFSETQRNKGNFPGRFSGRQFSNSRSEMNVSTLELGDSALYLCASSLGLASDTQYFGPGTRLTVL.

The chain combines TRBV5-4 with TRBJ1-6, with D maybe TRBD1 (5 bases). The V and J ends lost 0 bases and 7 bases respectively, with 20 bases between them. The CDR3 extends over 18 amino acids. Germline V gene data show CDR1 as SGHNT and CDR2 as YYREEE (reference sequence). This CDR3 is CASSLDIPVGGFNSPLHF. CDR3 sequence (DNA): TGTGCCAGCAGCTTGGACATACCGGTCGGGGGTTTCAATTCACCCCTCCACTTT.

This chain connects TRBV5-4 to TRBJ2-7, with TRBD2 identical over 11 bases. From germline, CDR1 is SGHNT and CDR2 YYREEE (reference sequence). The V gene end was trimmed by 4 bases and the J gene end by 7 bases; junction bases not matched to a gene: 10. The CDR3 is 15 amino acids. DNA for the CDR3: TGTGCCAGCAGCGCCCCGGGACTAGCGGCCCGGGAGCAGTACTTC. This encodes CASSAPGLAAREQYF.

The chain combines TRBV2 with TRBJ1-2; the match to TRBD1 covers 8 bases. Germline CDR1 and CDR2: SNHLY and FYNNEI. The V segment lost 5 bases and the J segment 4 bases; nucleotides outside the gene matches: 3. This CDR3 comprises 13 residues. The CDR3 DNA reads as TGTGCCAGCAGTCCAGGACAGGGCTATGGCTACACCTTC. Its translation is CASSPGQGYGYTF.

This clone was counted once. The chain recombines TRBV19 with TRBJ2-7; 8 positions match TRBD1. This CDR3 region has 13 residues. The ends lost 5 bases at V and 4 bases at J; junction bases unmatched: 4. CDR1 and CDR2 (germline): LNHDA, SQIVND (reference sequence). The CDR3 DNA reads as TGTGCCAGTAGTCCACAGGGGGAATACGAGCAGTACTTC. Protein sequence: CASSPQGEYEQYF.

The CDR3 DNA sequence: TGTGCCAGCAGTTTACGAGACGGCCCGGGGGTGGTGGCCCAGTACTTC. The encoded protein is CASSLRDGPGVVAQYF. This sequence joins TRBV27 and TRBJ2-5, with a weak D call TRBD2 (6 bases). The germline V gene has CDR1 MNHEY and CDR2 SMNVEV (reference sequence). Between the trimmed V and J ends, which lost 2 bases and 9 bases, there was a span of 22 bases. The CDR3 is made up of 16 amino acids.

The chain carries TRBV19 and TRBJ2-2; 7 bases agree with TRBD1. This CDR3 contains 13 residues. Germline V gene lookup returns CDR1 LNHDA and CDR2 SQIVND (reference sequence). J lost 3 bases, V lost 6 bases, and 1 base had no gene match. CDR3 DNA sequence: TGTGCCAGTAGACAGGGGTACACCGGGGAGCTGTTTTTT. This sequence encodes CASRQGYTGELFF.